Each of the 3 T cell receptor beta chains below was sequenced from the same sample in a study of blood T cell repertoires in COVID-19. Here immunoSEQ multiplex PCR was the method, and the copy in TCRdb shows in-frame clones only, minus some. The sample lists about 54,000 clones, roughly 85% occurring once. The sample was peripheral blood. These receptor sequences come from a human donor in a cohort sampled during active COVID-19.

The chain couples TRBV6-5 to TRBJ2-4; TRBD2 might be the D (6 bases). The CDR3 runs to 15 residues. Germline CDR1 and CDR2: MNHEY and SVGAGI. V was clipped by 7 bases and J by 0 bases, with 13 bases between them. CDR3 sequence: CASTWRGTAKNIQYF. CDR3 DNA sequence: TGTGCCAGCACTTGGAGGGGTACAGCCAAAAACATTCAGTACTTC.

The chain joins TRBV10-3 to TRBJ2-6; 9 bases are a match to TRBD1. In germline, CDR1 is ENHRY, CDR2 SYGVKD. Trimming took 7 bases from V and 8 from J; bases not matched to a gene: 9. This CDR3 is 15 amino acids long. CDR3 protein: CAIKPPGQGSNVLTF. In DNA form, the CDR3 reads TGTGCCATCAAGCCCCCGGGACAGGGTTCCAACGTCCTGACTTTC.

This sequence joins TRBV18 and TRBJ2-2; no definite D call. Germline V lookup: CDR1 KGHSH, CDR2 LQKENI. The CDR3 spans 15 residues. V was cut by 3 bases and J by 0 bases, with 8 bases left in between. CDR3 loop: CASSPTSANTGELFF. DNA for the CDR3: TGTGCCAGCTCACCGACATCCGCGAACACCGGGGAGCTGTTTTTT.